The 20 T cell receptor beta chains given below trace back to one sample, sequenced in a study of glioma-infiltrating T cells after dendritic cell vaccination. Using immunoSEQ multiplex PCR, the repertoire was profiled, and TCRdb retains in-frame clones only, with some absent. This sample has around 10,000 clones, with 81% found just once. Time point described: after dendritic cell vaccination, including at tumor progression/relapse. Specimen: blood, collected after dendritic cell vaccination. These TCRs come from a human donor with glioblastoma.

The chain employs TRBV7-9 and TRBJ2-5; 9 nucleotides align to TRBD2. Germline V lookup: CDR1 SEHNR, CDR2 FQNEAQ (reference sequence). The V gene end was trimmed by 2 bases and the J gene end by 5 bases; junction bases not matched to a gene: 6. The CDR3 runs to 15 residues. CDR3 sequence: CASSLRAGGPETQYF. In DNA form, the CDR3 reads TGTGCCAGCAGCTTACGGGCGGGAGGGCCGGAGACCCAGTACTTC.

The chain is built from TRBV2 and TRBJ2-1, with TRBD2 matching 9 bases. With V trimmed by 8 bases and J by 15 bases, 11 bases remained unmatched. Germline V gene sequence: CDR1 SNHLY, CDR2 FYNNEI. This CDR3 region has 12 residues. The CDR3 DNA is TGTGCCAGCGGAGGGACTAGCTCTTGGCCGTTCTTC. Amino acid sequence: CASGGTSSWPFF.

The V and J genes are TRBV29-1 and TRBJ2-7; 7 nucleotides match TRBD1. CDR1 and CDR2 (germline): SQVTM, ANQGSEA. V shed 5 bases and J 0 bases; nucleotides not matched to a gene: 13. The length of the CDR3 is 16 residues. The CDR3 DNA follows: TGCAGCGTTAAGGAATGGGGGACAGCCTGCTCCTACGAGCAGTACTTC. Its protein is CSVKEWGTACSYEQYF.

The rearrangement joins TRBV7-2 to TRBJ2-1, with TRBD2 identical over 13 bases. This CDR3 is built from 17 residues. Germline-derived CDR1 and CDR2 are SGHTA and FQGNSA. With 5 bases clipped from V and 7 bases from J, the junction kept 11 bases outside the gene matches. CDR3: CASSPSQLAGGQNEQFF. For the CDR3, the DNA is TGTGCCAGCAGCCCATCTCAACTAGCGGGAGGGCAGAATGAGCAGTTCTTC.

J is TRBJ2-1 and V is TRBV7-9, with TRBD1 matching over 10 bases. The V and J ends lost 5 bases and 6 bases, in that order; junction bases with no gene match: 7. Germline V gene lookup returns CDR1 SEHNR and CDR2 FQNEAQ (reference sequence). This CDR3 has 15 amino acids. CDR3 coding DNA: TGTGCCAGCAGCATCCGACAGGGGGCCCGCAATGAGCAGTTCTTC. This gives the protein CASSIRQGARNEQFF.

This clone is classed as large. V gene TRBV11-2 combines with J gene TRBJ2-3; D not certain. CDR1 and CDR2 from the germline V gene are SGHAT and FQNNGV. With 3 bases removed from V and 4 bases from J, the gap between germline ends came to 8 bases. The CDR3 is 13 amino acids. The CDR3 sequence: CASSFWSSDTQYF. The CDR3, as DNA: TGTGCCAGCAGCTTTTGGAGCTCAGATACGCAGTATTTT.

J is TRBJ2-7 and V is TRBV2, with 11 bases matching TRBD1. J lost 3 bases, V lost 6 bases, and 7 bases had no gene match. This CDR3 contains 15 residues. Germline assignment: CDR1 SNHLY and CDR2 FYNNEI. CDR3 sequence (DNA): TGTGCCAGCAGCGTCGCCGGGACAGGGGGCTACGAGCAGTACTTC. This translates into CASSVAGTGGYEQYF.

The chain carries TRBV28 and TRBJ1-5; unclear D gene. In germline, CDR1 is MDHEN, CDR2 SYDVKM. The CDR3 has 14 residues. Trimming stripped 7 bases from V and 4 bases from J, with 14 bases between. The CDR3 reads CASKSIGRNQPQHF. CDR3 nucleotide sequence: TGTGCCAGCAAGTCGATTGGGAGGAATCAGCCCCAGCATTTT.

This clone was detected a few times. This chain joins TRBV10-3 and TRBJ2-3; 8 bases map to TRBD2. The CDR3 length is 17 residues. With V trimmed by 2 bases and J by 2 bases, 9 bases remained unmatched. The germline CDR1 and CDR2 sequences are ENHRY and SYGVKD. CDR3: CAISEPGGGTHTDTQYF. CDR3 DNA sequence: TGTGCCATCAGTGAGCCCGGGGGGGGGACCCACACAGATACGCAGTATTTT.

The gene calls are TRBV7-9 and TRBJ2-1; TRBD1 matches at 7 bases. The CDR3 contains 14 residues. After removal of 6 bases from V and 7 bases from J, the junction contained 9 bases not matched to a gene. Germline CDR1 reads SEHNR; CDR2 reads FQNEAQ (reference sequence). The CDR3 sequence: CASRATGTENEQFF. CDR3 nucleotides: TGTGCCAGCAGGGCCACCGGGACAGAAAATGAGCAGTTCTTC.

The chain employs TRBV29-1 and TRBJ2-1, with 9 bases aligning to TRBD1. V dropped 1 base and J dropped 3; count of bases not matched to a gene: 10. The CDR3 spans 17 residues. Per germline, CDR1 SQVTM and CDR2 ANQGSEA. CDR3 in DNA: TGCAGCGTTGAAGGGGGTGTCGGGACAGGGCGCTACAATGAGCAGTTCTTC. This codes for CSVEGGVGTGRYNEQFF.

Here the CDR3 reads CASGTGGNQPQHF. The CDR3 DNA is TGTGCCAGCGGGACAGGTGGCAATCAGCCCCAGCATTTT. V gene TRBV6-5 combines with J gene TRBJ1-5, with 8 bases identical to TRBD1. V was clipped by 8 bases and J by 2 bases; unmatched bases: 2. The CDR3 is 13 residues long. Germline CDR1 is MNHEY and CDR2 is SVGAGI.

This chain joins TRBV7-2 and TRBJ2-2; maybe TRBD1 (5 bases). Trimming removed 3 bases from V and 2 bases from J, with 7 bases in between. This CDR3 is 14 amino acids long. CDR1 is SGHTA and CDR2 is FQGNSA in the germline V gene. CDR3 in amino acids: CASSLTVNTGELFF. In DNA form, the CDR3 reads TGTGCCAGCAGCTTGACAGTAAACACCGGGGAGCTGTTTTTT.

This sequence joins TRBV14 and TRBJ2-7; TRBD1 matches at 9 bases. CDR3 length equals 16 residues. Germline loops: CDR1 SGHDN, CDR2 FVKESK. V lost 4 bases, J lost 3 bases, and 10 bases stayed unmatched. The CDR3 region has the DNA TGTGCCAGCAGCCCTAGCACCGGGACAGGGAACTACGAGCAGTACTTC. Protein: CASSPSTGTGNYEQYF.

This chain links TRBV5-4 with TRBJ2-7; D is perhaps TRBD1 (5 bases). The V gene lost 0 bases and the J gene lost 4 bases, with 14 bases spanning the gap. This CDR3 region has 15 residues. CDR1 and CDR2 (germline): SGHNT, YYREEE (reference sequence). For the CDR3, the DNA is TGTGCCAGCAGCTTGGGTTCAGGAAGGGGATACGAGCAGTACTTC. Amino acid sequence: CASSLGSGRGYEQYF.

This clone was recorded a few times. The same CDR3 arises from other DNA sequences in this sample as well. The chain carries TRBV5-5 and TRBJ1-6, with 7 bases lining up with TRBD1. Losses at the gene ends were 10 bases for V and 3 bases for J; bases not matched to a gene: 7. CDR1 is SGHKS and CDR2 is YYEKEE in the germline V gene (reference sequence). The CDR3 has 14 residues. This chain's CDR3 is CAGDRQGYNSPLHF. CDR3 nucleotides: TGTGCCGGGGATAGACAGGGCTATAATTCACCCCTCCACTTT.

V gene TRBV15 combines with J gene TRBJ2-7; D is undetermined. Germline CDR1 is LNHNV and CDR2 is YYDKDF (reference sequence). The V end was cut by 7 bases, the J end by 5 bases, with 15 bases between. The CDR3 contains 13 residues. The chain's CDR3 is CATNVRLEHEQYF. The DNA for the CDR3 is TGTGCCACCAACGTTAGATTAGAACACGAGCAGTACTTC.

There are a few counts of this clone. The CDR3 here is CATKPDRATYEQYF. The DNA of the CDR3 is TGTGCCACTAAACCGGACAGGGCAACCTACGAGCAGTACTTC. This chain uses TRBV6-1 with TRBJ2-7, with 8 bases identical to TRBD1. V dropped 10 bases and J dropped 2; count of bases not matched to a gene: 10. The length of the CDR3 is 14 residues. Per the germline V gene, CDR1 is MNHNS and CDR2 is SASEGT.

The genes are TRBV4-3 and TRBJ2-2; the D gene is possibly TRBD2 (5 bases). CDR1 is LGHNA, CDR2 YSLEER, per germline. Trimming removed 1 base at V and 7 bases at J, with 13 bases between. The CDR3 sequence is 15 residues long. The chain's CDR3 is CASSQGLADLGELFF. The CDR3 DNA reads as TGCGCCAGCAGCCAAGGGCTAGCAGACCTCGGGGAGCTGTTTTTT.

The chain combines TRBV13 with TRBJ2-5, with D perhaps TRBD2 (6 bases). The CDR3 has 14 residues. The V end was cut by 7 bases, the J end by 3 bases, with 15 bases between. Germline V gene data show CDR1 as PRHDT and CDR2 as FYEKMQ (reference sequence). DNA for the CDR3: TGTGCCAGCAACTTTCGCGGGATCAAAGAGACCCAGTACTTC. Translated: CASNFRGIKETQYF.